This T cell receptor beta chain derives from a study of patients and donors after allogeneic stem cell transplantation. CDR1 and CDR2 (germline): SQVTM, ANQGSEA. V was clipped by 7 bases and J by 1 base; unmatched bases: 8. The CDR3 is 14 amino acids. From the RT-PCR reads, TCRdb called clonotypes with MiXCR, one entry per CDR3 protein. The top ten clones hold around a tenth of a sample with about 200,000 distinct CDR3 sequences, around 40% of them seen once. The sample taken for sequencing was blood, either unsorted or a sorted T cell fraction (not recorded which). The rearrangement uses TRBV29-1 and TRBJ1-1; 8 bases fit TRBD1. The sequence was collected from a human donor who was either an allogeneic HSCT recipient or a stem cell or donor lymphocyte infusion donor (not recorded which). It is not recorded whose cells these are; they may come from a transplant donor. The CDR3 spells CSAGQDHWNTEAFF. The CDR3, as DNA: TGCAGCGCGGGACAGGACCACTGGAACACTGAAGCTTTCTTT.